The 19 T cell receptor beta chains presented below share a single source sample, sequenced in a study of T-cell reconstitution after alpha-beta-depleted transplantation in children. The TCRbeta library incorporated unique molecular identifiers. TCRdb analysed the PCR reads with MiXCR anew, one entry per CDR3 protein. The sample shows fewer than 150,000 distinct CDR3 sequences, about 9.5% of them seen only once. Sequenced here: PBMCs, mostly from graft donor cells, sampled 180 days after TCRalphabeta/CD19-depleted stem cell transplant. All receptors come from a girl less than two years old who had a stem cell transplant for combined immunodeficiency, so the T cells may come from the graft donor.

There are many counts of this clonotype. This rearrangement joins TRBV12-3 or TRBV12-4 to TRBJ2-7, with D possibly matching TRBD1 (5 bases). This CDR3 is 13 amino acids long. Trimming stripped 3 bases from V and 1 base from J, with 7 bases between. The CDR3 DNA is TGTGCCAGCAGTTTTAGGGGTTCCTACGAGCAGTACTTC. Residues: CASSFRGSYEQYF.

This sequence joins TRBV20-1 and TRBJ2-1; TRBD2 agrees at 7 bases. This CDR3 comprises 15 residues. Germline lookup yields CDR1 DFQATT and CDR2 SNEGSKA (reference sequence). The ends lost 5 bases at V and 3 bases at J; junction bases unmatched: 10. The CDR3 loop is CSAPTGLAVYNEQFF. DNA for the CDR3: TGCAGTGCTCCGACGGGCCTAGCGGTCTACAATGAGCAGTTCTTC.

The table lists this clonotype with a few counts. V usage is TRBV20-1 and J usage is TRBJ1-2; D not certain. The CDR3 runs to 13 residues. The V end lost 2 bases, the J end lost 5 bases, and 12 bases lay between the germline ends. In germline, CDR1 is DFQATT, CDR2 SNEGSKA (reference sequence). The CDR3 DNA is TGCAGTGCTAGACGGACCTCGACTTATGGCTACACCTTC. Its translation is CSARRTSTYGYTF.

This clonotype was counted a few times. CDR3 bases: TGTGCCAGCAGCTTAGCACCCGGGACAGCCTACGAGCAGTACTTC. Translated: CASSLAPGTAYEQYF. V is TRBV7-7 and J is TRBJ2-7; 7 bases fit TRBD1. V was clipped by 0 bases and J by 2 bases; unmatched bases: 4. This CDR3 spans 15 amino acids. In germline, CDR1 is SSHAT, CDR2 FNYEAQ (reference sequence).

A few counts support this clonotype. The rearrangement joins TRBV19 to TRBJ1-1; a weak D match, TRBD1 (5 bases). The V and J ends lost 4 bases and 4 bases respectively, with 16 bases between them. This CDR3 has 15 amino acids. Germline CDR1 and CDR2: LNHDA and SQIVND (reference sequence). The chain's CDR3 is CASSTQIPGGTEAFF. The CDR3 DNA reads TGTGCCAGTAGTACCCAGATCCCGGGGGGCACTGAAGCTTTCTTT.

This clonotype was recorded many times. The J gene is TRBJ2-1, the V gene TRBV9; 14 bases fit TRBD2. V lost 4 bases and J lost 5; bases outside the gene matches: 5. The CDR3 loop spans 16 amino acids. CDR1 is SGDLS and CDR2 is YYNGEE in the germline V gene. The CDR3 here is CASSIRTSGGHNEQFF. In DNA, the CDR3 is TGTGCCAGCAGCATAAGGACTAGCGGGGGGCACAATGAGCAGTTCTTC.

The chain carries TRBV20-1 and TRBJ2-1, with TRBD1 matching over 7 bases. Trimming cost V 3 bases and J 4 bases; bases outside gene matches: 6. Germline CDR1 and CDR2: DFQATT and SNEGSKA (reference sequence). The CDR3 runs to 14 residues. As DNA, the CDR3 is TGCAGTGCTAGCCTCCTACAGGGGTACAATGAGCAGTTCTTC. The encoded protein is CSASLLQGYNEQFF.

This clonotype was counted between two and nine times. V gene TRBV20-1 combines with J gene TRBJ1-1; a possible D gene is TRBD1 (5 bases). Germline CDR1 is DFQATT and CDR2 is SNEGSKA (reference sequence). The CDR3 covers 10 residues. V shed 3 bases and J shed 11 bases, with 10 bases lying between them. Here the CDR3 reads CSASPGMAFF. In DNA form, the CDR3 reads TGCAGTGCTAGTCCAGGGATGGCTTTCTTT.

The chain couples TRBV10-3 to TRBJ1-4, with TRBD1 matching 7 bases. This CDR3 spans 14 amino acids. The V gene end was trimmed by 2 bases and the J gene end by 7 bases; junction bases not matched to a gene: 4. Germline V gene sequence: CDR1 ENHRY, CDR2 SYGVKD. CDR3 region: CAISEGGQFEKLFF. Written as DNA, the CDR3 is TGTGCCATCAGTGAGGGGGGACAGTTTGAAAAACTGTTTTTT.

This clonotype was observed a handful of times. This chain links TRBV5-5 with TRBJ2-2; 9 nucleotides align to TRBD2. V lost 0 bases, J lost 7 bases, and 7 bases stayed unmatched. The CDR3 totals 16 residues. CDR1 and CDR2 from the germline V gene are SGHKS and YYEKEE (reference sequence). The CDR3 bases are TGTGCCAGCAGCTTGGTCCTAGCGGGAACGGTCGGGGAGCTGTTTTTT. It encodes CASSLVLAGTVGELFF.

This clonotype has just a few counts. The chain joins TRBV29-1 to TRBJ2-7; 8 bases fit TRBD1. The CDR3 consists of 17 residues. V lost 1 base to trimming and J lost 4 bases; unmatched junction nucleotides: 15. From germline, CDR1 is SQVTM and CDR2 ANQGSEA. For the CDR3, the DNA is TGCAGCGTTGAAGTCTGGGACAGGTCAAGGGGGATATACGAGCAGTACTTC. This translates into CSVEVWDRSRGIYEQYF.

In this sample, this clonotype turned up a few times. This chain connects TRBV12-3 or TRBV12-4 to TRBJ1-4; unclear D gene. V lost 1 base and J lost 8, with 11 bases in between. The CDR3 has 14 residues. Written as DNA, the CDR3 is TGTGCCAGCAGTTTAGGAGGTATCACGGAAAAACTGTTTTTT. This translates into CASSLGGITEKLFF.

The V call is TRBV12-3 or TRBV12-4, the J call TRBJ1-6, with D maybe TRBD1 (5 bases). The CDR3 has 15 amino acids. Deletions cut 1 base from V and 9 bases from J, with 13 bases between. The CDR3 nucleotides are TGTGCCAGCAGTTTAGAGGGGACGGCCTCTTCACCCCTCCACTTT. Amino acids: CASSLEGTASSPLHF.

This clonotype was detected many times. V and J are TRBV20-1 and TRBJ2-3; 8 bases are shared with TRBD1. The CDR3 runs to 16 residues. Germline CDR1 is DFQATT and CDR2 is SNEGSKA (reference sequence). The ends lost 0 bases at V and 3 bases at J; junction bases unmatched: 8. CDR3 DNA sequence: TGCAGTGCTAGAGATCTCACAGGGGGGAGGACAGATACGCAGTATTTT. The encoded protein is CSARDLTGGRTDTQYF.

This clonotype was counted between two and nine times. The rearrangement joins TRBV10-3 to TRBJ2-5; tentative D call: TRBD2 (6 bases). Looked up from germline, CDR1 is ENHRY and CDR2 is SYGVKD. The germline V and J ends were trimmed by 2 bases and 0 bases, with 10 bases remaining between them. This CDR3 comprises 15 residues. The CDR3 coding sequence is TGTGCCATCAGTGAGGCCCTAGCGTACCAAGAGACCCAGTACTTC. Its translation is CAISEALAYQETQYF.

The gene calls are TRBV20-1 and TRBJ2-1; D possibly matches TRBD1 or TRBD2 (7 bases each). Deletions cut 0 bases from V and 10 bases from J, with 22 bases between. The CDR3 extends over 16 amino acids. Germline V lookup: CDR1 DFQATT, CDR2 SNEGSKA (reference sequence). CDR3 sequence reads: CSARDRGGDREREQFF. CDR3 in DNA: TGCAGTGCTAGAGATAGGGGGGGGGACAGAGAGCGGGAGCAGTTCTTC.

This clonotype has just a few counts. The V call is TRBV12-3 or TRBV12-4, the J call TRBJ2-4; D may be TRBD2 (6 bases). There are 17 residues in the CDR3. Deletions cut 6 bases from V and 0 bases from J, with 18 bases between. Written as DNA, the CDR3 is TGTGCCAGCAGCGGAGGGCCGACTGTGCTAGCCAAAAACATTCAGTACTTC. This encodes CASSGGPTVLAKNIQYF.

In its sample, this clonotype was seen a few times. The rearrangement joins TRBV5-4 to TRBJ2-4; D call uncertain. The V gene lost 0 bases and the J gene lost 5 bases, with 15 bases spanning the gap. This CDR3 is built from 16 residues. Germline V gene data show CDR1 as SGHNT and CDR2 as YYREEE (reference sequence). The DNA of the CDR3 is TGTGCCAGCAGCTTGGACCGCGCTAGTTCCCAAAACATTCAGTACTTC. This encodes CASSLDRASSQNIQYF.

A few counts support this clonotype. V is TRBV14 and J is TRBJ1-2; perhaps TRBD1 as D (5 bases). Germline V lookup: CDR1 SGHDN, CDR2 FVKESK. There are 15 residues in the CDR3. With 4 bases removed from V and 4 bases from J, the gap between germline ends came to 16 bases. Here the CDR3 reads CASSLRTGSPYGYTF. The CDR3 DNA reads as TGTGCCAGCAGCCTCCGCACAGGATCCCCCTATGGCTACACCTTC.